This T cell receptor beta chain is from a study of prognosis after radiotherapy for stage I lung cancer. Study context: It was between April 2018 and 2019 that stage I non-small cell lung cancer patients were enrolled. Patient ages ran from roughly 53 to 95, with a median of approximately 74 years, and the group had about a dozen men and over 5 women. Oligometastatic NSCLC after surgical resection of the primary tumor was present in 4 to 6 patients, while newly diagnosed primary stage I lung tumors were present in about 15.

The authors amplified TCR beta CDR3 from genomic DNA using two-round multiplex PCR. Individual primers that were specific to each TRBV and TRBJ gene served in first-round PCR. Universal primers were what the second PCR round relied on. TCRdb redid the calling of the multiplex PCR reads with MiXCR, one entry per CDR3 protein. This table holds 24,000 or so distinct CDR3 sequences, approximately 40% found once. V gave up 1 base and J gave up 6 bases, with 10 bases separating them. The CDR3 has 13 amino acids. The chain has TRBV12-3 or TRBV12-4 and TRBJ2-7; no firm D call. The input for sequencing was PBMCs, taken before or after stereotactic body radiation therapy (not recorded which). This clonotype was sampled from a donor over 45 with non-small cell lung cancer. The CDR3 spells CASSLGTVFEQYF. The CDR3, as DNA: TGTGCCAGCAGTTTAGGGACCGTCTTCGAGCAGTACTTC.